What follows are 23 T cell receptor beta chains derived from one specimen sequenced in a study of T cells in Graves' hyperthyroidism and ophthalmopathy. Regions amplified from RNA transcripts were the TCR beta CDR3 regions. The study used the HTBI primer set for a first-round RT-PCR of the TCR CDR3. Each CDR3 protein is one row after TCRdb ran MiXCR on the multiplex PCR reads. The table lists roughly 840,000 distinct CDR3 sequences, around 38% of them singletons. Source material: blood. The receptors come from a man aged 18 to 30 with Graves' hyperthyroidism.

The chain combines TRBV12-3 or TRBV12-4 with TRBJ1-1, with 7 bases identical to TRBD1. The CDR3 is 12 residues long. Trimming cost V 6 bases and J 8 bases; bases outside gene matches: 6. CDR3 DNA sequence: TGTGCCAGCAGAATAGGGGGCTCCGAAGCTTTCTTT. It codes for CASRIGGSEAFF.

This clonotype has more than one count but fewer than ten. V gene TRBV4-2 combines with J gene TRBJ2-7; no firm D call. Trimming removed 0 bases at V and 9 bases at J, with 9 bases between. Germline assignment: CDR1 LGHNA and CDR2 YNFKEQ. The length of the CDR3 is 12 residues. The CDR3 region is CASSQESSLQYF. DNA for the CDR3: TGTGCCAGCAGCCAAGAATCGTCGTTGCAGTACTTC.

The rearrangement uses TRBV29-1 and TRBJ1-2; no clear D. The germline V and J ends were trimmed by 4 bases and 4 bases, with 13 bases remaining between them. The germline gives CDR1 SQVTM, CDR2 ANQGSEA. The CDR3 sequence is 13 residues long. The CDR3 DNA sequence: TGCAGCGTTGGCGACGGAGCGTTCTATGGCTACACCTTC. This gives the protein CSVGDGAFYGYTF.

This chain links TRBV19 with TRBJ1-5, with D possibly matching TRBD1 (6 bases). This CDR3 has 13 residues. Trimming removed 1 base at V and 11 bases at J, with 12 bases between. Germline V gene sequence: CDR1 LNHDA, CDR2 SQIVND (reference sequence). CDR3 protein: CASSIVGGRAQHF. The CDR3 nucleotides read TGTGCCAGTAGTATAGTGGGGGGCCGGGCCCAGCATTTT.

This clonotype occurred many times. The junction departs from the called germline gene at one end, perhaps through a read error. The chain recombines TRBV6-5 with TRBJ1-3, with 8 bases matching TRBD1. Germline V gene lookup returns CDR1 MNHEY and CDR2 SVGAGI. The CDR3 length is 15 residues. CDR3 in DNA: TGTGCCAGCAGATACTCGCAGGGGGCTGGGGACACCATATATTTT. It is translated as CASRYSQGAGDTIYF.

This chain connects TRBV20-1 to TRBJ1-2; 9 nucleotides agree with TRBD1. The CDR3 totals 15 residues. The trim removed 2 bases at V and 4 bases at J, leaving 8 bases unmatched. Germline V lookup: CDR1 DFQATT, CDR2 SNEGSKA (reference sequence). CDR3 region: CSARYRTGVGYGYTF. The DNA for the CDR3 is TGCAGTGCTAGATACCGGACAGGGGTCGGCTATGGCTACACCTTC.

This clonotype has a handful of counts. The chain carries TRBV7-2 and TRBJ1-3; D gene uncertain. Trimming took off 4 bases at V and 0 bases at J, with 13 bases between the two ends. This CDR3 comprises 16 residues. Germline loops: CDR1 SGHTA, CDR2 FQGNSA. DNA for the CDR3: TGTGCCAGCAGCTCCCTAGGGCTCAGCTCTGGAAACACCATATATTTT. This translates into CASSSLGLSSGNTIYF.

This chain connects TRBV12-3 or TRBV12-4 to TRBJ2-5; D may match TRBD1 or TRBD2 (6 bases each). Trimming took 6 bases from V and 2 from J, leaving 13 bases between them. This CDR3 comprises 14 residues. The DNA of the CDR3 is TGTGCCAGCAGCCATAGGGGGGTACAAGAGACCCAGTACTTC. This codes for CASSHRGVQETQYF.

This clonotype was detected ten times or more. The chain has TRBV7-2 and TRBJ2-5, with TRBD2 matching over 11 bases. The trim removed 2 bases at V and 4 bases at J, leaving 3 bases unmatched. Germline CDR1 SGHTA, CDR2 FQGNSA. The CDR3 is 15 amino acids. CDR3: CASSLSGTSGETQYF. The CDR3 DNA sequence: TGTGCCAGCAGCTTATCCGGGACTAGCGGAGAGACCCAGTACTTC. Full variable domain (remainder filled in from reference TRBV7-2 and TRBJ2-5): GAGVSQSPSNKVTEKGKDVELRCDPISGHTALYWYRQSLGQGLEFLIYFQGNSAPDKSGLPSDRFSAERTGGSVSTLTIQRTQQEDSAVYLCASSLSGTSGETQYFGPGTRLLVL.

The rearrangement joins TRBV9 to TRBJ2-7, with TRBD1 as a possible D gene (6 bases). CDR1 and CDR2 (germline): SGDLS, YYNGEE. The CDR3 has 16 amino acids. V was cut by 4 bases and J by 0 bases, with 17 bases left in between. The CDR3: CASSQVRTAISYEQYF. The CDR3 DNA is TGTGCCAGCAGCCAAGTTCGGACAGCCATCTCCTACGAGCAGTACTTC.

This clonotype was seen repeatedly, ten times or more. The CDR3 loop reads CASSVLGMSGTEAFF. In DNA, the CDR3 is TGTGCCAGCAGCGTTCTAGGTATGTCAGGGACTGAAGCTTTCTTT. The V and J genes are TRBV9 and TRBJ1-1; tentative D call: TRBD1 (5 bases). The CDR3 covers 15 residues. Trimming cost V 2 bases and J 5 bases, with 16 bases left between them. The germline gives CDR1 SGDLS, CDR2 YYNGEE.

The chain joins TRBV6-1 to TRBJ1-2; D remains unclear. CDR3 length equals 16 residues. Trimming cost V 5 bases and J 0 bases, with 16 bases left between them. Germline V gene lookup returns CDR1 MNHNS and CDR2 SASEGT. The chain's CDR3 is CASSYSPTLANYGYTF. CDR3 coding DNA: TGTGCCAGCAGTTATTCCCCGACGCTGGCTAACTATGGCTACACCTTC.

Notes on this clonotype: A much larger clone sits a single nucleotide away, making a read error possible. The CDR3 loop reads CATSASTGMEAFF. The CDR3 DNA follows: TGTGCCACCAGTGCTTCGACAGGGATGGAAGCTTTCTTT. V and J are TRBV24-1 and TRBJ1-1; 7 bases are shared with TRBD1. CDR1 is KGHDR and CDR2 is SFDVKD in the germline V gene. CDR3 length equals 13 residues. V gave up 5 bases and J gave up 8 bases; unmatched junction bases: 7.

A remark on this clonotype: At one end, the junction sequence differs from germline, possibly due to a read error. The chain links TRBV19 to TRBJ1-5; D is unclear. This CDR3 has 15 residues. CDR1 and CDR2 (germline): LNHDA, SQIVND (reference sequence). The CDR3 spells CASTPRGGSIQPQHF. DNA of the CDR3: TGCGCCAGCACCCCCCGGGGAGGGTCTATTCAGCCCCAGCATTTT.

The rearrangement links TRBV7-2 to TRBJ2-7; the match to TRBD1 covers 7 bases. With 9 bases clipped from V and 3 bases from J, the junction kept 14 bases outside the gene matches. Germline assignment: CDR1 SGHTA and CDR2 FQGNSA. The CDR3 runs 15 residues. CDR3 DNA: TGTGCCAGTAGTAAGGGGGCGCAGGAGATCTACGAGCAGTACTTC. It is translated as CASSKGAQEIYEQYF.

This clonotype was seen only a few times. CDR3 protein: CASSPDGDRWNQPQHF. As DNA, the CDR3 is TGTGCCAGCAGTCCCGACGGGGACAGGTGGAATCAGCCCCAGCATTTT. The V call is TRBV6-6, the J call TRBJ1-5, with 8 positions matching TRBD1. The CDR3 runs 16 residues. Trimming cost V 5 bases and J 4 bases; bases outside gene matches: 10. Per germline, CDR1 MNHNY and CDR2 SVGAGI (reference sequence).

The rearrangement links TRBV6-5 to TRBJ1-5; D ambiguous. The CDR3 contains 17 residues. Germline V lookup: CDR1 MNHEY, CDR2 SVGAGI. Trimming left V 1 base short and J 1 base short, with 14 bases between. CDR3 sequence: CASSYLGGPGSNQPQHF. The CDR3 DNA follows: TGTGCCAGCAGTTACTTGGGCGGGCCCGGCAGCAATCAGCCCCAGCATTTT.

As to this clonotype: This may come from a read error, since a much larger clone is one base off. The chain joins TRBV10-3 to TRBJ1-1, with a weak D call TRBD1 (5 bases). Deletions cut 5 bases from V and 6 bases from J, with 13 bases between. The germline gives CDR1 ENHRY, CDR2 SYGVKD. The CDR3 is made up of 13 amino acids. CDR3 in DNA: TGTGCCATCAGTTTTCCCAGGGCTCCTGAAGCTTTCTTT. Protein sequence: CAISFPRAPEAFF.

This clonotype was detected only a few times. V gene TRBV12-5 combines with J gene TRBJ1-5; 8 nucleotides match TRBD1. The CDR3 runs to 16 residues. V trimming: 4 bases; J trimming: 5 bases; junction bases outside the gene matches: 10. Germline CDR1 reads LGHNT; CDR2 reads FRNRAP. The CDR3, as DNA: TGTGCTAGTGGTTCGGAGACAGGGGCGGTCGATCAGCCCCAGCATTTT. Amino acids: CASGSETGAVDQPQHF.

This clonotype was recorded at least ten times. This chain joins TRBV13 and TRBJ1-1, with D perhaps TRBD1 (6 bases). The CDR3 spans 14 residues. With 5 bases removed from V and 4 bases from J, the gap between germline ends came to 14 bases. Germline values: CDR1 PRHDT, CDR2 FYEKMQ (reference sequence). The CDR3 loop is CASSPIGGGTEAFF. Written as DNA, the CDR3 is TGTGCCAGCAGCCCAATCGGGGGCGGCACTGAAGCTTTCTTT.

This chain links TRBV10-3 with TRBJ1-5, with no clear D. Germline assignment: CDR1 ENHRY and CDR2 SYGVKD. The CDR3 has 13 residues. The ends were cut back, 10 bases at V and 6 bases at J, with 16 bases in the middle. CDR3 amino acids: CASFVHGGQPQHF. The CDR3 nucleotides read TGTGCCAGCTTTGTACACGGAGGTCAGCCCCAGCATTTT.

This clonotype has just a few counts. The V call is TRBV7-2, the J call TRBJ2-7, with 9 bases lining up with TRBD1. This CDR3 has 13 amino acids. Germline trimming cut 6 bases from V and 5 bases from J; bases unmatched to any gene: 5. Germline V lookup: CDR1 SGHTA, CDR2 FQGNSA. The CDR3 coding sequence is TGTGCCAGCAGGGGGACAGGGCCCCACGAGCAGTACTTC. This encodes CASRGTGPHEQYF.

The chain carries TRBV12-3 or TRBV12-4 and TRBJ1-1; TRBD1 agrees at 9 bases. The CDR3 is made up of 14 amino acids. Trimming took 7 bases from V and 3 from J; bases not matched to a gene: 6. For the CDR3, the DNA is TGTGCCAGCAACCTCCGGACAGGGGACACTGAAGCTTTCTTT. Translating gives CASNLRTGDTEAFF.